The 14 T cell receptor beta chains presented below share a single source sample, sequenced in a study of T cell repertoires in ileal Crohn's disease. The time point here: neoterminal ileum biopsy at postoperative endoscopy, about 6 months after surgery. Sequencing was performed with immunoSEQ multiplex PCR; in TCRdb, only in-frame clones are kept and a portion is missing. The data show about 13,000 clones, about 70% seen once. The material sequenced was ileal tissue. The receptors stem from an adult with Crohn's disease.

The chain joins TRBV27 to TRBJ1-6; weak D call: TRBD1 (5 bases). This CDR3 region has 14 residues. Germline V lookup: CDR1 MNHEY, CDR2 SMNVEV (reference sequence). Trimming took 7 bases from V and 7 from J, leaving 14 bases between them. The CDR3 nucleotides read TGTGCCAGCACTCAGGGCTCGGGGAATTCACCCCTCCACTTT. Its translation: CASTQGSGNSPLHF.

This clone was recorded once. The chain uses TRBV6-1 and TRBJ2-3, with TRBD2 identical over 8 bases. Unmatched junction bases numbered 7, after V lost 4 bases and J lost 1 base. The CDR3 length is 16 residues. The germline CDR1 and CDR2 sequences are MNHNS and SASEGT. The CDR3 bases are TGTGCCAGCAGTGTAGCGGGAAATGAGGGCACAGATACGCAGTATTTT. This sequence encodes CASSVAGNEGTDTQYF.

With regard to this clone: The sample holds other DNA sequences that translate to the same CDR3. The chain has TRBV18 and TRBJ2-7; D is unresolved. Trimming removed 3 bases from V and 0 bases from J, with 12 bases in between. Germline-derived CDR1 and CDR2 are KGHSH and LQKENI. There are 15 residues in the CDR3. This CDR3 reads CASSPGGVSSYEQYF. For the CDR3, the DNA is TGTGCCAGCTCACCGGGCGGCGTTAGCTCCTACGAGCAGTACTTC. The variable domain in full, completed from reference TRBV18 and TRBJ2-7, reads NAGVMQNPRHLVRRRGQEARLRCSPMKGHSHVYWYRQLPEEGLKFMVYLQKENIIDESGMPKERFSAEFPKEGPSILRIQQVVRGDSAAYFCASSPGGVSSYEQYFGPGTRLTVT.

The J gene is TRBJ2-7, the V gene TRBV2; 7 bases map to TRBD1. The CDR3 covers 13 residues. V shed 4 bases, J shed 1 base, and the junction held 1 base outside the gene matches. Germline V gives CDR1 SNHLY, CDR2 FYNNEI. CDR3 coding DNA: TGTGCCAGCAGTGGGGACAGTTCCTACGAGCAGTACTTC. Its protein product is CASSGDSSYEQYF.

The chain has TRBV7-2 and TRBJ2-7, with TRBD2 matching over 9 bases. This CDR3 contains 15 residues. Germline lookup yields CDR1 SGHTA and CDR2 FQGNSA. V was clipped by 4 bases and J by 3 bases; unmatched bases: 7. In DNA form, the CDR3 reads TGTGCCAGCAGCTCGGAGCGGGGGGCCAGCTACGAGCAGTACTTC. Protein product: CASSSERGASYEQYF.

This clone was counted only a few times. V usage is TRBV2 and J usage is TRBJ2-7; D unresolved. CDR3 length: 13 amino acids. From germline, CDR1 is SNHLY and CDR2 FYNNEI. Trimming shortened V by 8 bases and J by 6 bases, and 17 bases separated the two germline ends. The CDR3 region is CASSKILAREQYF. CDR3 nucleotides: TGTGCCAGCTCCAAAATTCTGGCCCGCGAGCAGTACTTC.

This chain connects TRBV15 to TRBJ2-6, with 14 nucleotides matching TRBD2. The length of the CDR3 is 18 residues. In germline, CDR1 is LNHNV, CDR2 YYDKDF (reference sequence). Trimming at V came to 4 bases and at J to 1 base, leaving 3 bases not matched to a gene. CDR3 sequence (DNA): TGTGCCACCAGCAAAGGACTAGCGGGGGGTTCTGGGGCCAACGTCCTGACTTTC. Its translation is CATSKGLAGGSGANVLTF.

The rearrangement joins TRBV7-3 to TRBJ1-1; perhaps TRBD1 as D (5 bases). The CDR3 has 15 amino acids. CDR1 SGHTA and CDR2 FQGTGA come from the germline V gene. Trimming took off 0 bases at V and 3 bases at J, with 11 bases between the two ends. The CDR3 spells CASSLTWGSDTEAFF. The CDR3 DNA is TGTGCCAGCAGCTTAACGTGGGGGTCTGACACTGAAGCTTTCTTT.

The chain links TRBV27 to TRBJ1-2, with D possibly being TRBD1 (6 bases). V lost 2 bases and J 3 bases, leaving 16 bases between the germline ends. CDR3 length: 16 residues. Germline loops: CDR1 MNHEY, CDR2 SMNVEV (reference sequence). The CDR3 spells CASSLNEGVSYYGYTF. The CDR3 DNA follows: TGTGCCAGCAGTTTAAATGAGGGGGTCAGTTACTATGGCTACACCTTC.

In its sample, this clone was seen a few times. The chain has TRBV5-4 and TRBJ2-5, with 7 positions matching TRBD1. Germline V CDR1 and CDR2: SGHNT, YYREEE (reference sequence). V shed 4 bases and J 2 bases; nucleotides not matched to a gene: 2. This CDR3 comprises 13 residues. This CDR3 reads CASSRDSQETQYF. In nucleotides, the CDR3 is TGTGCCAGCAGCCGGGACAGTCAAGAGACCCAGTACTTC.

The chain uses TRBV6-1 and TRBJ2-7; TRBD2 might be the D (5 bases). This CDR3 has 15 residues. Germline lookup yields CDR1 MNHNS and CDR2 SASEGT. Trimming pared 1 base from V and 4 bases from J, leaving 14 bases between. The CDR3 sequence is CASSEEGGGRYEQYF. The CDR3 region has the DNA TGTGCCAGCAGTGAAGAGGGTGGAGGCCGTTACGAGCAGTACTTC.

DNA of the CDR3: TGTGCCAGCAGTGATCGAGGCTATGGCTACACCTTC. Translation gives CASSDRGYGYTF. The rearrangement joins TRBV6-1 to TRBJ1-2; D not resolved. V dropped 3 bases and J dropped 4 bases, with 6 bases sitting between them. Per germline, CDR1 MNHNS and CDR2 SASEGT. This CDR3 has 12 residues.

The CDR3 sequence: CASSQDPSAGEYGYTF. CDR3 sequence (DNA): TGTGCCAGCAGCCAAGATCCGTCGGCAGGGGAGTATGGCTACACCTTC. The gene calls are TRBV4-2 and TRBJ1-2; D may be TRBD1 (6 bases). The germline CDR1 and CDR2 sequences are LGHNA and YNFKEQ. V shed 0 bases and J shed 5 bases, with 16 bases lying between them. The CDR3 sequence is 16 residues long.

The V call is TRBV2, the J call TRBJ2-2; 11 nucleotides match TRBD2. V gave up 6 bases and J gave up 6 bases; unmatched junction bases: 0. The germline V gene has CDR1 SNHLY and CDR2 FYNNEI. The CDR3 runs 13 residues. Here the CDR3 reads CASRTSGAGELFF. The DNA for the CDR3 is TGTGCCAGCAGGACTAGCGGGGCCGGGGAGCTGTTTTTT. The variable domain in full, with the rest retrieved from reference TRBV2 and TRBJ2-2, is EPEVTQTPSHQVTQMGQEVILRCVPISNHLYFYWYRQILGQKVEFLVSFYNNEISEKSEIFDDQFSVERPDGSNFTLKIRSTKLEDSAMYFCASRTSGAGELFFGEGSRLTVL.